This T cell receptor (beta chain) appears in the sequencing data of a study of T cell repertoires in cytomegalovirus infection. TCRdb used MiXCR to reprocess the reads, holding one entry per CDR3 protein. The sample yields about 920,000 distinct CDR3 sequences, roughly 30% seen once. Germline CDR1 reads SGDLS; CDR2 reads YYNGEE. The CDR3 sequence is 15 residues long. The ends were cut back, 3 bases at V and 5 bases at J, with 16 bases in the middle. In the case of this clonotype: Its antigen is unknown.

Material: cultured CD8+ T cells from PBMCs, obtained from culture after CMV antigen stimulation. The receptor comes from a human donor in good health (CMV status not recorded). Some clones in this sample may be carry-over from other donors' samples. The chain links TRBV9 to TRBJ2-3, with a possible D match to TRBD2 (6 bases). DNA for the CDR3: TGTGCCAGCAGCGATCGTTTATCCGGGGGAGATACGCAGTATTTT. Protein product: CASSDRLSGGDTQYF.